This TCR beta chain was identified in a study of cytomegalovirus exposure and HLA in healthy donors. Study-wide findings and caveats: Among TCR beta chains of equal frequency, HLA-associated ones were more clonally expanded in a later analysis. A later analysis linked a missense variant in DCLRE1C to the trimming of TCR beta V and J genes. Solely CMV serostatus was available to characterize immune exposure. Cytomegalovirus-associated status was assigned to 164 TCR beta chains.

In the PCR, 60 Vbeta and 13 Jbeta primers were used. Libraries were prepared by immunoSEQ multiplex PCR; TCRdb keeps only in-frame clonotypes and omits some of them. The sample carries 150,000 to 180,000 clones, 65% to 75% recorded once. In regard to this clone: Its specificity is not known. In the same sample, other DNA sequences code for this CDR3.

V gave up 1 base and J gave up 0 bases, with 9 bases separating them. The CDR3 extends over 15 amino acids. Germline loops: CDR1 SEHNR, CDR2 FQNEAQ (reference sequence). The clonotype originates from a man aged 25 to 40 in good health and CMV-seronegative. The gene calls are TRBV7-9 and TRBJ1-1; D gene uncertain. The sequenced material came from PBMCs. The CDR3 bases are TGTGCCAGCAGCTTAGGGACGGGGTTGAACACTGAAGCTTTCTTT. Its translation: CASSLGTGLNTEAFF.